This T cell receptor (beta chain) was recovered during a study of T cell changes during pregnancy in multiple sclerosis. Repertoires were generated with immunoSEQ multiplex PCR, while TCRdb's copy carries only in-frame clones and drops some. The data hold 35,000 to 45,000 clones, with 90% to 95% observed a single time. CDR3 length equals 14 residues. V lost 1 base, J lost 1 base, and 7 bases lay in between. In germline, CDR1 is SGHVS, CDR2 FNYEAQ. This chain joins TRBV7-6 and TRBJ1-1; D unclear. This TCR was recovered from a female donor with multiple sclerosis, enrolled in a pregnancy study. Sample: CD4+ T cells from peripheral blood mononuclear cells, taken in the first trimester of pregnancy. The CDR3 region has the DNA TGTGCCAGCAGCTTAGAGCCAAGGAACACTGAAGCTTTCTTT. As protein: CASSLEPRNTEAFF.